The sequence of this T cell receptor (beta chain) was determined in a study of patients and donors after allogeneic stem cell transplantation. TCRdb reanalysed the RT-PCR reads using MiXCR and keeps one entry per CDR3 protein. This table has tens of thousands of distinct CDR3 sequences, around 35% appearing once. This clonotype was observed a few times. V was cut by 5 bases and J by 6 bases, with 12 bases left in between. CDR3 length equals 13 residues. Per germline, CDR1 SGHTA and CDR2 FQGNSA. This TCR was recovered from a human donor who was either an allogeneic HSCT recipient or a stem cell or donor lymphocyte infusion donor (not recorded which). It is not recorded whose cells these are; they may come from a transplant donor. The sample taken for sequencing was blood, either unsorted or a sorted T cell fraction (not recorded which). The chain is built from TRBV7-2 and TRBJ2-3, with unresolved D. The CDR3 DNA reads TGTGCCAGCAGCCGCAGGTTTACGGATACGCAGTATTTT. It is translated as CASSRRFTDTQYF. Full variable domain (remainder filled in from reference TRBV7-2 and TRBJ2-3): GAGVSQSPSNKVTEKGKDVELRCDPISGHTALYWYRQSLGQGLEFLIYFQGNSAPDKSGLPSDRFSAERTGGSVSTLTIQRTQQEDSAVYLCASSRRFTDTQYFGPGTRLTVL.